This T cell receptor beta chain originates from a study of control samples from healthy donors and cancer patients. V shed 5 bases and J shed 4 bases, with 13 bases lying between them. This CDR3 has 14 amino acids. CDR1 is LNHDA, CDR2 SQIVND, per germline (reference sequence). Libraries were prepared by immunoSEQ multiplex PCR; TCRdb keeps only in-frame clonotypes and omits some of them. The profile shows roughly 120,000 clones, around 87% of them singletons. This clone was seen more than once but under ten times. The specimen was PBMCs. This chain links TRBV19 with TRBJ2-3; TRBD1 might be the D (6 bases). This receptor was identified in a woman aged 55 to 70 with lung cancer. The CDR3 here is CASSESYRADTQYF. CDR3 in DNA: TGTGCCAGTAGTGAATCGTACAGGGCAGATACGCAGTATTTT. Full variable domain (remainder filled in from reference TRBV19 and TRBJ2-3): DGGITQSPKYLFRKEGQNVTLSCEQNLNHDAMYWYRQDPGQGLRLIYYSQIVNDFQKGDIAEGYSVSREKKESFPLTVTSAQKNPTAFYLCASSESYRADTQYFGPGTRLTVL.